A single sample is the source of the 2 T cell receptor beta chains below, sequenced in a study of OX40 agonist ivuxolimab in advanced cancers. Sequenced by immunoSEQ multiplex PCR; TCRdb stores in-frame clones only, minus some. The table includes approximately 71,000 clones, approximately 94% detected once. This sample comprised CD4+ or CD8+ T cells sorted from blood, obtained in a trial of the OX40 agonist ivuxolimab. The receptor source for this set is an adult with an advanced solid tumor such as melanoma, head and neck, liver or kidney cancer.

The gene calls are TRBV27 and TRBJ2-5, with 9 bases that match TRBD1. This CDR3 spans 13 amino acids. After removal of 4 bases from V and 3 bases from J, the junction contained 0 bases not matched to a gene. Germline assignment: CDR1 MNHEY and CDR2 SMNVEV (reference sequence). This chain's CDR3 is CASSWTGEETQYF. The CDR3 nucleotides are TGTGCCAGCAGTTGGACAGGGGAAGAGACCCAGTACTTC.

The chain links TRBV4-1 to TRBJ2-7; 9 bases map to TRBD1. V gave up 4 bases and J gave up 2 bases; unmatched junction bases: 6. The CDR3 is 15 amino acids. The germline gives CDR1 MGHRA, CDR2 YSYEKL. The CDR3 nucleotides are TGCGCCAGCAGCCTCCGGACAGGGGAAGCCTACGAGCAGTACTTC. Encoded protein: CASSLRTGEAYEQYF.